This entry describes one T cell receptor beta chain. Its specificity is not known. The data were obtained in a study of graft-versus-host responses after intestinal transplantation. As for the study in general: Every transplant recipient was induced with anti-thymocyte globulin, then maintained on tacrolimus and steroids for about 3 years. Study results and caveats: Early after transplant, HvG declines were associated with peak levels of circulating GvH clones. GvH clonotypes were identified within recipient marrow, with a subset emerging first in ileum or blood.

Germline V CDR1 and CDR2: LGHNA, YSLEER. Trimming took 1 base from V and 4 from J; bases not matched to a gene: 10. CDR3 size: 18 residues. Sequenced by immunoSEQ multiplex PCR; TCRdb stores in-frame clones only, minus some. The table includes about 120,000 clones, roughly 95% detected once. The sequences come from unstimulated CD8+ T cells sorted from spleen or lymph node cells, collected before intestinal transplant. The genes are TRBV4-3 and TRBJ2-1; 10 bases match TRBD2. The sequence came from a human donor who received an intestinal transplant. In nucleotides, the CDR3 is TGCGCCAGCAGCCAAGGGCTAGACGGGACTAGCGTTTACAATGAGCAGTTCTTC. This encodes CASSQGLDGTSVYNEQFF.